One sample yielded the 20 T cell receptor beta chains listed below, sequenced in a study of blood T cell repertoires in COVID-19. Only in-frame clones appear in the TCRdb table, and some are missing; sequencing was by immunoSEQ multiplex PCR. The table includes about 190,000 clones, about 89% detected once. Sequences were obtained from peripheral blood. The receptors stem from a man aged 40-49 years with acute or convalescent COVID-19.

The genes are TRBV11-2 and TRBJ1-2; 10 bases map to TRBD1. CDR3 length: 17 amino acids. V was pared by 2 bases and J by 2 bases, with 8 bases of the junction left unmatched. CDR1 is SGHAT, CDR2 FQNNGV, per germline. This CDR3 reads CASSLSLPTGGNYGYTF. CDR3 in DNA: TGTGCCAGCAGCTTAAGCCTCCCGACAGGGGGCAACTATGGCTACACCTTC.

This rearrangement joins TRBV10-2 to TRBJ1-1; 8 nucleotides align to TRBD1. The CDR3 runs to 14 residues. Trimming took 4 bases from V and 1 from J; bases not matched to a gene: 2. Germline V gene data show CDR1 as WSHSY and CDR2 as SAAADI. CDR3 region: CASSVGQGNTEAFF. The CDR3 DNA follows: TGCGCCAGCAGTGTAGGACAGGGGAACACTGAAGCTTTCTTT.

This clone was observed once. This chain joins TRBV19 and TRBJ2-7; weak D call: TRBD2 (5 bases). The CDR3 extends over 15 amino acids. V lost 3 bases to trimming and J lost 4 bases, with 16 bases between them. CDR1 and CDR2 from the germline V gene are LNHDA and SQIVND (reference sequence). This CDR3 reads CASSIQAGNLYEQYF. In DNA form, the CDR3 reads TGTGCCAGTAGTATCCAGGCCGGGAATCTTTACGAGCAGTACTTC.

This rearrangement joins TRBV6-5 to TRBJ1-5; D ambiguous. The CDR3 loop spans 14 amino acids. CDR1 is MNHEY, CDR2 SVGAGI, per germline. V lost 6 bases, J lost 4 bases, and 13 bases lay in between. CDR3 residues: CASSTLSGNQPQHF. CDR3 nucleotides: TGTGCCAGCAGCACCCTCAGCGGGAATCAGCCCCAGCATTTT.

The chain recombines TRBV24-1 with TRBJ2-1; the D gene is possibly TRBD1 (6 bases). Trimming pared 3 bases from V and 5 bases from J, leaving 16 bases between. Germline lookup yields CDR1 KGHDR and CDR2 SFDVKD. The CDR3 is made up of 16 amino acids. The CDR3 bases are TGTGCCACCAGTGATCCGGGACACGGACCTCACAATGAGCAGTTCTTC. Its translation is CATSDPGHGPHNEQFF.

This rearrangement joins TRBV5-8 to TRBJ2-7; D remains unclear. With 3 bases removed from V and 4 bases from J, the gap between germline ends came to 11 bases. This CDR3 comprises 13 residues. Germline CDR1 is SGHTS and CDR2 is YDEGEE. The CDR3, as DNA: TGTGCCAGCAGCTACGGTCGTGAATACGAGCAGTACTTC. Amino acid sequence: CASSYGREYEQYF.

This sequence joins TRBV15 and TRBJ1-3; no reliable D call. Germline CDR1 reads LNHNV; CDR2 reads YYDKDF (reference sequence). The CDR3 covers 16 residues. V was trimmed by 0 bases and J by 0 bases, leaving 9 bases between them. CDR3 DNA sequence: TGTGCCACCAGCAGAGATAGTGGGCTCTCTGGAAACACCATATATTTT. The encoded protein is CATSRDSGLSGNTIYF.

V is TRBV30 and J is TRBJ2-5, with TRBD1 matching over 9 bases. J gave up 4 bases and V 1 base, and 7 bases lay outside the gene matches. This CDR3 contains 15 residues. Germline values: CDR1 GTSNPN, CDR2 SVGIG (reference sequence). This CDR3 reads CAWSEDRGNRETQYF. CDR3 coding DNA: TGTGCCTGGAGTGAGGACAGGGGAAATAGAGAGACCCAGTACTTC.

The chain uses TRBV5-1 and TRBJ1-2; 7 nucleotides align to TRBD1. CDR1 and CDR2 (germline): SGHRS, YFSETQ. This CDR3 is 13 amino acids long. J was trimmed by 6 bases and V by 3 bases; bases with no gene match: 5. The CDR3 coding sequence is TGCGCCAGCAGCTACGACAGGGTGGATGGCTACACCTTC. Its translation is CASSYDRVDGYTF.

The chain is built from TRBV7-9 and TRBJ2-2; maybe TRBD2 (6 bases). Per the germline V gene, CDR1 is SEHNR and CDR2 is FQNEAQ (reference sequence). The CDR3 totals 13 residues. Trimming left V 2 bases short and J 6 bases short, with 7 bases between. This CDR3 is CASSLSGAGELFF. CDR3 coding DNA: TGTGCCAGCAGCTTATCGGGGGCCGGGGAGCTGTTTTTT.

This sequence joins TRBV10-3 and TRBJ1-6; 10 bases match TRBD1. The CDR3 loop spans 16 amino acids. Trimming took 10 bases from V and 5 from J; bases not matched to a gene: 11. Germline lookup yields CDR1 ENHRY and CDR2 SYGVKD. The CDR3 bases are TGTGCCAGCCAAGGAGGCGGGACAGGGGATAATTCACCCCTCCACTTT. Amino acid sequence: CASQGGGTGDNSPLHF.

The chain is built from TRBV24-1 and TRBJ2-3; perhaps TRBD1 as D (6 bases). The CDR3 length is 16 residues. CDR1 KGHDR and CDR2 SFDVKD come from the germline V gene. The V end lost 4 bases, the J end lost 2 bases, and 15 bases lay between the germline ends. The CDR3 is CATSEAGQPITDTQYF. The DNA of the CDR3 is TGTGCCACCAGTGAGGCCGGACAGCCGATCACAGATACGCAGTATTTT.

The gene calls are TRBV19 and TRBJ2-4; weak D call: TRBD2 (6 bases). V was clipped by 3 bases and J by 8 bases, with 17 bases between them. In germline, CDR1 is LNHDA, CDR2 SQIVND (reference sequence). CDR3 size: 15 residues. The CDR3 region has the DNA TGTGCCAGTAGTATTGCTCCTTTCCCGGGGGACATTCAGTACTTC. Translated: CASSIAPFPGDIQYF.

The chain uses TRBV7-2 and TRBJ2-3; 7 bases are shared with TRBD1. V gave up 3 bases and J gave up 5 bases; unmatched junction bases: 5. Per germline, CDR1 SGHTA and CDR2 FQGNSA. CDR3 length: 14 residues. The CDR3 sequence: CASSFDRAVDTQYF. The CDR3 bases are TGTGCCAGCAGCTTCGACAGGGCGGTAGATACGCAGTATTTT.

The chain combines TRBV10-3 with TRBJ1-2; 8 bases agree with TRBD1. The CDR3 contains 17 residues. The J segment lost 5 bases and the V segment lost 7 bases, leaving 18 bases of the junction unmatched. CDR1 ENHRY and CDR2 SYGVKD come from the germline V gene. The CDR3 loop reads CAITSGTGLQGRYGYTF. The DNA for the CDR3 is TGTGCCATCACCTCCGGGACAGGCCTACAAGGTAGGTATGGCTACACCTTC.

V usage is TRBV13 and J usage is TRBJ1-3; 7 positions match TRBD1. Trimming took 2 bases from V and 0 from J; bases not matched to a gene: 4. This CDR3 spans 16 amino acids. Germline-derived CDR1 and CDR2 are PRHDT and FYEKMQ (reference sequence). DNA of the CDR3: TGTGCCAGCAGCTTAACACAGGGGCTCTCTGGAAACACCATATATTTT. Encoded protein: CASSLTQGLSGNTIYF. The full variable domain, completed using reference TRBV13 and TRBJ1-3, is AAGVIQSPRHLIKEKRETATLKCYPIPRHDTVYWYQQGPGQDPQFLISFYEKMQSDKGSIPDRFSAQQFSDYHSELNMSSLELGDSALYFCASSLTQGLSGNTIYFGEGSWLTVV.

This chain links TRBV29-1 with TRBJ1-1; D gene ambiguous. Germline V gives CDR1 SQVTM, CDR2 ANQGSEA. The CDR3 loop spans 12 amino acids. Written as DNA, the CDR3 is TGCAGTGCCTACATTGGGAGGACTGAAGCTTTCTTT. Translated, it gives CSAYIGRTEAFF.

CDR3 coding DNA: TGTGCCAGCTCAGAGAATGGGAGGGATACGCAGTATTTT. Its protein is CASSENGRDTQYF. This rearrangement joins TRBV18 to TRBJ2-3, with D possibly being TRBD2 (6 bases). CDR1 is KGHSH, CDR2 LQKENI, per germline. V was clipped by 5 bases and J by 6 bases, with 12 bases between them. The CDR3 sequence is 13 residues long.

The chain combines TRBV11-2 with TRBJ1-3; 8 nucleotides agree with TRBD1. CDR1 is SGHAT and CDR2 is FQNNGV in the germline V gene. This CDR3 has 16 residues. With 3 bases clipped from V and 2 bases from J, the junction kept 6 bases outside the gene matches. The CDR3 region has the DNA TGTGCCAGCAGCTTCGCTCCGACAGGGGCTGGAAACACCATATATTTT. Residues: CASSFAPTGAGNTIYF.

The rearrangement joins TRBV18 to TRBJ2-3, with 10 bases identical to TRBD1. J lost 2 bases, V lost 5 bases, and 4 bases had no gene match. CDR1 is KGHSH, CDR2 LQKENI, per germline. The CDR3 has 15 amino acids. CDR3 nucleotides: TGTGCCAGCTCAAGACAGGGGGCTGTCACAGATACGCAGTATTTT. Protein: CASSRQGAVTDTQYF.